The 18 T cell receptor beta chains presented below share a single source sample, sequenced in a study of T cell changes during pregnancy in multiple sclerosis. Assay used: immunoSEQ multiplex PCR; TCRdb lists only in-frame clones, some missing. The sample holds more than 95,000 clones, approximately 94% seen once. The sequencing here drew on peripheral blood, taken after pregnancy. The receptors were sampled from a female donor with multiple sclerosis, enrolled in a pregnancy study.

The chain joins TRBV4-3 to TRBJ1-5; the D is unclear. CDR1 LGHNA and CDR2 YSLEER come from the germline V gene. The CDR3 consists of 15 residues. V lost 0 bases and J 4 bases, leaving 10 bases between the germline ends. In nucleotides, the CDR3 is TGCGCCAGCAGCCAAGATCGATCGGGAAATCAGCCCCAGCATTTT. Encoded protein: CASSQDRSGNQPQHF.

This clone came up once. J is TRBJ2-3 and V is TRBV10-1; tentative D call: TRBD2 (6 bases). Germline V lookup: CDR1 WNHNN, CDR2 SYGVQD (reference sequence). With 4 bases removed from V and 8 bases from J, the gap between germline ends came to 13 bases. The CDR3 sequence is 13 residues long. The CDR3 reads CASSVLALSTQYF. The CDR3 nucleotides read TGCGCCAGCAGTGTTCTAGCGTTAAGTACGCAGTATTTT.

In this sample, this clone turned up a few times. V gene TRBV19 combines with J gene TRBJ2-1; TRBD2 aligns across 11 bases. J was trimmed by 5 bases and V by 6 bases; bases with no gene match: 6. CDR1 and CDR2 (germline): LNHDA, SQIVND (reference sequence). CDR3 size: 15 residues. CDR3 amino acids: CASSVTSGSHNEQFF. The CDR3 DNA follows: TGTGCCAGTAGCGTTACTAGCGGGAGTCACAATGAGCAGTTCTTC.

The chain has TRBV5-1 and TRBJ2-1; 13 nucleotides align to TRBD2. CDR1 is SGHRS, CDR2 YFSETQ, per germline. The CDR3 runs 19 residues. V dropped 4 bases and J dropped 2; count of bases not matched to a gene: 12. The CDR3 DNA reads TGCGCCAGCAGCGGGGTCTCGGGACTAGCGGGGTCCCCCTACAATGAGCAGTTCTTC. Translated, it gives CASSGVSGLAGSPYNEQFF.

The chain has TRBV9 and TRBJ1-5; 11 nucleotides match TRBD1. V lost 3 bases and J lost 4; bases outside the gene matches: 3. CDR1 SGDLS and CDR2 YYNGEE come from the germline V gene. This CDR3 contains 15 residues. The CDR3 reads CASSEGQGGNQPQHF. The CDR3 bases are TGTGCCAGCAGCGAGGGACAGGGGGGGAATCAGCCCCAGCATTTT.

This sequence joins TRBV11-2 and TRBJ2-2; possibly TRBD1 for D (6 bases). CDR1 and CDR2 (germline): SGHAT, FQNNGV. This CDR3 region has 14 residues. The V gene lost 5 bases and the J gene lost 4 bases, with 11 bases spanning the gap. The CDR3 DNA sequence: TGTGCCAGCAGCGAGGACAGATTCACCGGGGAGCTGTTTTTT. It translates to CASSEDRFTGELFF.

J is TRBJ2-2 and V is TRBV7-2, with 7 bases matching TRBD1. The CDR3 consists of 15 residues. The germline CDR1 and CDR2 sequences are SGHTA and FQGNSA. V trimming: 2 bases; J trimming: 0 bases; junction bases outside the gene matches: 0. This CDR3 is CASSLTGANTGELFF. CDR3 bases: TGTGCCAGCAGCTTAACAGGGGCGAACACCGGGGAGCTGTTTTTT.

The J gene is TRBJ2-1, the V gene TRBV5-6; 9 positions agree with TRBD1. There are 15 residues in the CDR3. The germline gives CDR1 SGHDT, CDR2 YYEEEE. With 4 bases clipped from V and 9 bases from J, the junction kept 11 bases outside the gene matches. CDR3 bases: TGTGCCAGCAGCGGGCAGGACAGGGGCATGGGTGAGCAGTTCTTC. It yields the protein CASSGQDRGMGEQFF.

The gene calls are TRBV6-6 and TRBJ2-7, with 7 bases identical to TRBD1. V was clipped by 7 bases and J by 4 bases; unmatched bases: 7. The CDR3 has 13 amino acids. CDR1 is MNHNY and CDR2 is SVGAGI in the germline V gene (reference sequence). The CDR3 region is CASKQGDRYEQYF. The CDR3, as DNA: TGTGCCAGCAAGCAGGGGGATAGATACGAGCAGTACTTC.

This clone appeared once. This chain links TRBV7-2 with TRBJ2-1; 12 nucleotides align to TRBD2. The CDR3 spans 13 residues. The trim removed 4 bases at V and 13 bases at J, leaving 5 bases unmatched. Germline V gene data show CDR1 as SGHTA and CDR2 as FQGNSA. CDR3 bases: TGTGCCAGCAGCTCGCGGACTAGCGGGATACAGTTCTTC. This translates into CASSSRTSGIQFF. Full variable domain (remainder filled in from reference TRBV7-2 and TRBJ2-1): GAGVSQSPSNKVTEKGKDVELRCDPISGHTALYWYRQSLGQGLEFLIYFQGNSAPDKSGLPSDRFSAERTGGSVSTLTIQRTQQEDSAVYLCASSSRTSGIQFFGPGTRLTVL.

This chain connects TRBV5-1 to TRBJ1-2, with 8 bases lining up with TRBD1. The germline CDR1 and CDR2 sequences are SGHRS and YFSETQ. The CDR3 is made up of 15 amino acids. J gave up 0 bases and V 4 bases, and 5 bases lay outside the gene matches. In DNA form, the CDR3 reads TGCGCCAGCAGCGGGGGACAGGAAGCTAACTATGGCTACACCTTC. Translating gives CASSGGQEANYGYTF.

This clone was observed a handful of times. J is TRBJ1-5 and V is TRBV10-2, with a tentative D call TRBD1 (5 bases). Germline CDR1 reads WSHSY; CDR2 reads SAAADI. This CDR3 spans 14 amino acids. Trimming shortened V by 2 bases and J by 7 bases, and 12 bases separated the two germline ends. The CDR3 region is CASSEQGGGQPQHF. The CDR3 region has the DNA TGCGCCAGCAGTGAGCAGGGAGGAGGACAGCCCCAGCATTTT.

This clone was counted once. This rearrangement joins TRBV28 to TRBJ2-7, with a possible D match to TRBD2 (5 bases). V gave up 3 bases and J gave up 2 bases, with 14 bases separating them. Looked up from germline, CDR1 is MDHEN and CDR2 is SYDVKM. The CDR3 is 15 residues long. The CDR3 protein is CASSLTDDGTYEQYF. CDR3 bases: TGTGCCAGCAGTTTGACCGACGACGGGACCTACGAGCAGTACTTC.

V usage is TRBV4-2 and J usage is TRBJ1-1, with 9 bases matching TRBD1. The CDR3 extends over 17 amino acids. V gave up 0 bases and J gave up 1 base; unmatched junction bases: 6. Looked up from germline, CDR1 is LGHNA and CDR2 is YNFKEQ. CDR3 sequence: CASSQDTGGSGNTEAFF. In nucleotides, the CDR3 is TGTGCCAGCAGCCAAGATACAGGGGGCTCGGGGAACACTGAAGCTTTCTTT.

The rearrangement links TRBV13 to TRBJ1-1, with D unresolved. Germline V gives CDR1 PRHDT, CDR2 FYEKMQ (reference sequence). This CDR3 spans 14 amino acids. V shed 3 bases and J shed 4 bases, with 12 bases lying between them. CDR3 bases: TGTGCCAGCAGCTTCCCCTCCCGGGTCACTGAAGCTTTCTTT. Translation gives CASSFPSRVTEAFF.

The chain combines TRBV5-6 with TRBJ2-5, with 11 bases matching TRBD2. J lost 7 bases, V lost 4 bases, and 15 bases had no gene match. CDR1 is SGHDT, CDR2 YYEEEE, per germline. CDR3 length: 17 amino acids. CDR3 coding DNA: TGTGCCAGCAGCCGACTAGCGGGACCCGAGGCCGAGGGGACCCAGTACTTC. The encoded protein is CASSRLAGPEAEGTQYF. The full variable domain, its missing parts supplied by reference TRBV5-6 and TRBJ2-5, is DAGVTQSPTHLIKTRGQQVTLRCSPKSGHDTVSWYQQALGQGPQFIFQYYEEEERQRGNFPDRFSGHQFPNYSSELNVNALLLGDSALYLCASSRLAGPEAEGTQYFGPGTRLLVL.

J is TRBJ2-7 and V is TRBV27; D not certain. This CDR3 has 13 amino acids. Germline values: CDR1 MNHEY, CDR2 SMNVEV (reference sequence). V was trimmed by 4 bases and J by 2 bases, leaving 9 bases between them. This CDR3 reads CASSSRGTYEQYF. The DNA for the CDR3 is TGTGCCAGCAGTTCCCGAGGAACCTACGAGCAGTACTTC.

This clone was recorded once. The CDR3 nucleotides are TGTGCCAGCAGGGGGACCGGGGGGAATGAGCAGTTCTTC. This sequence encodes CASRGTGGNEQFF. The V gene is TRBV9, the J gene TRBJ2-1; 7 bases fit TRBD2. V shed 5 bases, J shed 7 bases, and the junction held 6 bases outside the gene matches. Germline V gives CDR1 SGDLS, CDR2 YYNGEE. The CDR3 extends over 13 amino acids.